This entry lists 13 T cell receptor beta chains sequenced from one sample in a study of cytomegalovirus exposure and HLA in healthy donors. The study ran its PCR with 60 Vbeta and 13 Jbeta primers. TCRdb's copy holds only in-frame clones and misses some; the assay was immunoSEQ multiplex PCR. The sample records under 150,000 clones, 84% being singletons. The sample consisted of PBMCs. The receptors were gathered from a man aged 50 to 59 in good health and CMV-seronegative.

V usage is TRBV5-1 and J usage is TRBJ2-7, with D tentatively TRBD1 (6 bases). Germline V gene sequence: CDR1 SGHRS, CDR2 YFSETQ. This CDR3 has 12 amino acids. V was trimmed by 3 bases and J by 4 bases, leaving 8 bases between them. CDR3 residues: CASSSDRYEQYF. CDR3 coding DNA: TGCGCCAGCAGCTCTGACAGGTACGAGCAGTACTTC.

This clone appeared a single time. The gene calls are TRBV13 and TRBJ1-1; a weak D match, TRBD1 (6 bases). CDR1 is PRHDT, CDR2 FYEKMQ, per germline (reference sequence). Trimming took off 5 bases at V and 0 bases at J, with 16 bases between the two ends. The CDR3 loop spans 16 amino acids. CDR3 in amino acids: CASSAQGLHMNTEAFF. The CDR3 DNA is TGTGCCAGCAGCGCACAGGGTCTTCACATGAACACTGAAGCTTTCTTT.

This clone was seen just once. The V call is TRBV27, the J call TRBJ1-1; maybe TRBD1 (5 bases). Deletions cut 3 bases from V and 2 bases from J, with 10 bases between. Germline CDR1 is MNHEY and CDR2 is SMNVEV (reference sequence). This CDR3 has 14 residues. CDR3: CASSFRVSNTEAFF. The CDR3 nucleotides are TGTGCCAGCAGTTTCAGGGTCTCAAACACTGAAGCTTTCTTT.

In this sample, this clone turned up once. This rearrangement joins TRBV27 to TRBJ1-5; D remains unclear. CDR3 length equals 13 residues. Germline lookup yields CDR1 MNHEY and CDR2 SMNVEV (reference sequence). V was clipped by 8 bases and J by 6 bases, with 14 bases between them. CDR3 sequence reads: CASSPAAGQPQHF. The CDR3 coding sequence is TGTGCCAGCTCCCCTGCGGCGGGTCAGCCCCAGCATTTT.

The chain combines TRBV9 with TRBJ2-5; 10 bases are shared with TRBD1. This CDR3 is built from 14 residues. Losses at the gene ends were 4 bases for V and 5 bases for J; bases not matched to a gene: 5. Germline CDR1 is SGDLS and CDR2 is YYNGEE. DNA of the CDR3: TGTGCCAGCAGCCAGGGGGGACAGGGGGAGACCCAGTACTTC. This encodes CASSQGGQGETQYF.

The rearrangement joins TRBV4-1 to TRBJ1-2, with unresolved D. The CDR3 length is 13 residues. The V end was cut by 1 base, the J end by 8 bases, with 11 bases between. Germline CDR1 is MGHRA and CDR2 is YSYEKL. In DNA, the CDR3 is TGCGCCAGCAGCCAAGTGGCGGGAGGCGGCTACACCTTC. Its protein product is CASSQVAGGGYTF.

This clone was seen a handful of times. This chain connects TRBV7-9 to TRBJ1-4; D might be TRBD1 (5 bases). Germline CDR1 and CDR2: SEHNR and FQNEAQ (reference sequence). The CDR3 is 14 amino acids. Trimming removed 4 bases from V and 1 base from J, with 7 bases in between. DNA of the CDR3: TGTGCCAGCAGCTCAGGGATAACTAATGAAAAACTGTTTTTT. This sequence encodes CASSSGITNEKLFF.

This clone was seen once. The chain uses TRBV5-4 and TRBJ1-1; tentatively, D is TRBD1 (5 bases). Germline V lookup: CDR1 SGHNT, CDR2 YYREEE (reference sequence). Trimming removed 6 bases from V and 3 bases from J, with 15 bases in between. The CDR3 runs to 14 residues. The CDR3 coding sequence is TGTGCCAGCACCCGGGGAGGGGCGGACACTGAAGCTTTCTTT. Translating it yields CASTRGGADTEAFF.

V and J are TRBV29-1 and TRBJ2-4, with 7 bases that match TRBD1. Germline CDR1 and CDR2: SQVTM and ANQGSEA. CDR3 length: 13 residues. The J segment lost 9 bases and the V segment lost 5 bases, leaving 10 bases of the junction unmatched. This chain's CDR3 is CSVKDRRRAIQYF. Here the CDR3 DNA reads TGCAGCGTTAAGGACAGGCGGCGGGCCATTCAGTACTTC.

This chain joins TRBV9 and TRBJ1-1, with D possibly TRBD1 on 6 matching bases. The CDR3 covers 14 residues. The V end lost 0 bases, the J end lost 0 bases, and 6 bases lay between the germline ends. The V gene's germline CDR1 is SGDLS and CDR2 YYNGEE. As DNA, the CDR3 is TGTGCCAGCAGCGTAGCAGGGGTGAACACTGAAGCTTTCTTT. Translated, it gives CASSVAGVNTEAFF.

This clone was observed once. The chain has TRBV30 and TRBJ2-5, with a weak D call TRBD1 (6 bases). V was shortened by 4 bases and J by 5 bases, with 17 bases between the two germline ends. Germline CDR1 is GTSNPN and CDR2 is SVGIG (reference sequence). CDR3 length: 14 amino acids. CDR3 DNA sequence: TGTGCCTGGAATAGGTGGGGGCCGTTTGAGACCCAGTACTTC. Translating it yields CAWNRWGPFETQYF. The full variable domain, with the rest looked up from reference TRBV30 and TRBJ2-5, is SQTIHQWPATLVQPVGSPLSLECTVEGTSNPNLYWYRQAAGRGLQLLFYSVGIGQISSEVPQNLSASRPQDRQFILSSKKLLLSDSGFYLCAWNRWGPFETQYFGPGTRLLVL.

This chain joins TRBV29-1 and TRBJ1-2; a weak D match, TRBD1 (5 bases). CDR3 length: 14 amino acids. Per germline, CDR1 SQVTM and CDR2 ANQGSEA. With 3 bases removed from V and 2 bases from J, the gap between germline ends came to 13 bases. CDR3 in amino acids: CSVDGAWKNYGYTF. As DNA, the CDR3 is TGCAGCGTTGATGGGGCGTGGAAGAACTATGGCTACACCTTC.

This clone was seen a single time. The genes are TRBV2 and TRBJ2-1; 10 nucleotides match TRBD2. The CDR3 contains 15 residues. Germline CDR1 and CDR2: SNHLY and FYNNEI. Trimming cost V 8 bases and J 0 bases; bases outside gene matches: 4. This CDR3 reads CASLAGASSYNEQFF. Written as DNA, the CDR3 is TGTGCCAGCCTAGCGGGGGCGAGCTCCTACAATGAGCAGTTCTTC.